Listed below are T cell receptor beta chains from one sample, sequenced in a study of Graves' ophthalmopathy and Graves' hyperthyroidism. TCRdb re-called the multiplex PCR reads through MiXCR, storing one row per CDR3 protein. This table holds about 220,000 distinct CDR3 sequences, about a fifth found once. Sample: peripheral blood. The receptors shown here come from a woman aged 45-65 years with Graves' ophthalmopathy. Both conserved end residues are part of each CDR3. D genes are given only for firm matches.

D	V	J	CDR3
.	TRBV6-5	TRBJ2-5	CASSYLRDRETQYF
TRBD2	TRBV5-1	TRBJ2-5	CANSGGLAGGPPNSQETQYF
TRBD2	TRBV11-2	TRBJ2-7	CASSGLAGASTYEQYF
.	TRBV2	TRBJ2-6	CASIRDAASGANVLTF
.	TRBV12-3/TRBV12-4	TRBJ1-6	CASSSRSALHF
.	TRBV28	TRBJ2-7	CASSGDLGTKYF
.	TRBV2	TRBJ1-3	CASRGQATLGNTIYF
TRBD1	TRBV9	TRBJ1-1	CASTLGDRVYTEAFF
.	TRBV6-1	TRBJ2-6	CASRVPPGTGANVLTF
TRBD2	TRBV6-2/TRBV6-3	TRBJ2-5	CASRTSGSKTQYF